The rows below give T cell receptor beta chains drawn from one sample of a study of blood T cell repertoires in COVID-19. The data were produced by immunoSEQ multiplex PCR, yet TCRdb's version contains in-frame clones alone and is incomplete. The table records tens of thousands of clones, approximately 80% of them present only once. Input material: peripheral blood. The receptors were sampled from a man in his fifties or sixties with acute or convalescent COVID-19. Each CDR3 is given with its conserved first and last residue. A D gene is named only where the DNA matches it firmly. Size is omitted from some rows. Given values are once, few, many or a class for expanded clones.

abundance: NA; v_gene: TRBV19; j_gene: TRBJ2-2; d_gene: NA; CDR3aa: CASSKGQFTGELFF
abundance: NA; v_gene: TRBV9; j_gene: TRBJ2-2; d_gene: TRBD2; CDR3aa: CASSVGSGGSTGELFF
abundance: NA; v_gene: TRBV9; j_gene: TRBJ2-7; d_gene: NA; CDR3aa: CASSVIADHYEQYF
abundance: NA; v_gene: TRBV5-1; j_gene: TRBJ1-6; d_gene: TRBD1; CDR3aa: CASSSTGDNSPLHF
abundance: NA; v_gene: TRBV5-5; j_gene: TRBJ2-2; d_gene: TRBD2; CDR3aa: CASSLAVRGTGELFF
abundance: NA; v_gene: TRBV2; j_gene: TRBJ1-1; d_gene: NA; CDR3aa: CASSEDQALNTEAFF
abundance: NA; v_gene: TRBV3-1/TRBV3-2; j_gene: TRBJ1-5; d_gene: NA; CDR3aa: CASSHQGGNNQPQHF
abundance: NA; v_gene: TRBV7-9; j_gene: TRBJ2-1; d_gene: NA; CDR3aa: CASANGVSYNEQFF
abundance: NA; v_gene: TRBV5-6; j_gene: TRBJ2-5; d_gene: NA; CDR3aa: CASSLASWDSGGETQYF
abundance: once; v_gene: TRBV7-2; j_gene: TRBJ1-2; d_gene: NA; CDR3aa: CASSLEGWGGGYTF
abundance: NA; v_gene: TRBV7-8; j_gene: TRBJ2-1; d_gene: TRBD2; CDR3aa: CASSRGLAGAYNEQFF
abundance: NA; v_gene: TRBV7-2; j_gene: TRBJ2-3; d_gene: TRBD2; CDR3aa: CASSFAGASGTDTQYF
abundance: NA; v_gene: TRBV19; j_gene: TRBJ1-6; d_gene: NA; CDR3aa: CASSRNTGSSYNSPLHF
abundance: NA; v_gene: TRBV19; j_gene: TRBJ1-3; d_gene: NA; CDR3aa: CASSIGPGNTIYF
abundance: NA; v_gene: TRBV21-1; j_gene: TRBJ1-1; d_gene: NA; CDR3aa: CASISTGYVAFF
abundance: once; v_gene: TRBV27; j_gene: TRBJ1-4; d_gene: NA; CDR3aa: CASSFKGRDEKLFF
abundance: many; v_gene: TRBV10-1; j_gene: TRBJ1-2; d_gene: NA; CDR3aa: CASSESGSDGYTF
abundance: NA; v_gene: TRBV4-1; j_gene: TRBJ2-3; d_gene: NA; CDR3aa: CASSQLLVNTDTQYF
abundance: NA; v_gene: TRBV27; j_gene: TRBJ2-1; d_gene: NA; CDR3aa: CASRGGARNEQFF
abundance: NA; v_gene: TRBV10-1; j_gene: TRBJ1-5; d_gene: NA; CDR3aa: CASATKDSNNQPQHF
abundance: NA; v_gene: TRBV27; j_gene: TRBJ1-6; d_gene: TRBD1; CDR3aa: CASSPKAGTGLNSPLHF
abundance: NA; v_gene: TRBV19; j_gene: TRBJ2-1; d_gene: NA; CDR3aa: CASSRQGSGAGGSSYNEQFF
abundance: NA; v_gene: TRBV28; j_gene: TRBJ2-5; d_gene: NA; CDR3aa: CASSLTRTNQETQYF
abundance: NA; v_gene: TRBV7-8; j_gene: TRBJ2-1; d_gene: TRBD2; CDR3aa: CASSRGLAYNEQFF
abundance: NA; v_gene: TRBV19; j_gene: TRBJ1-1; d_gene: NA; CDR3aa: CASSIDAVANTEAFF
abundance: NA; v_gene: TRBV3-1/TRBV3-2; j_gene: TRBJ2-5; d_gene: TRBD2; CDR3aa: CASRPTSGSRWETQYF
abundance: NA; v_gene: TRBV4-1; j_gene: TRBJ2-2; d_gene: TRBD1; CDR3aa: CASSQWTGTNTGELFF
abundance: NA; v_gene: TRBV28; j_gene: TRBJ2-1; d_gene: TRBD2; CDR3aa: CASGTSGRANEQFF
abundance: NA; v_gene: TRBV19; j_gene: TRBJ1-1; d_gene: TRBD1; CDR3aa: CASTQGQGVSEAFF
abundance: NA; v_gene: TRBV30; j_gene: TRBJ2-2; d_gene: TRBD2; CDR3aa: CAWISGSGTPAGELFF
abundance: NA; v_gene: TRBV2; j_gene: TRBJ1-2; d_gene: NA; CDR3aa: CASSEDRDYGYTF
abundance: once; v_gene: TRBV6-2/TRBV6-3; j_gene: TRBJ2-2; d_gene: TRBD1; CDR3aa: CASSYLLGTGADTGELFF
abundance: few; v_gene: TRBV7-2; j_gene: TRBJ2-1; d_gene: TRBD2; CDR3aa: CASSPIALAGIGSYNEQFF
abundance: few; v_gene: TRBV5-1; j_gene: TRBJ2-3; d_gene: TRBD2; CDR3aa: CASSLGSGGAPDTQYF
abundance: NA; v_gene: TRBV19; j_gene: TRBJ2-3; d_gene: TRBD2; CDR3aa: CASSTTGTRLTQYF
abundance: NA; v_gene: TRBV19; j_gene: TRBJ1-5; d_gene: NA; CDR3aa: CASSTMAAGNQPQHF
abundance: NA; v_gene: TRBV29-1; j_gene: TRBJ2-1; d_gene: TRBD2; CDR3aa: CSVVGTSGRGGNEQFF
abundance: once; v_gene: TRBV7-2; j_gene: TRBJ2-3; d_gene: NA; CDR3aa: CASRLGGVNTDTQYF
abundance: NA; v_gene: TRBV29-1; j_gene: TRBJ1-6; d_gene: NA; CDR3aa: CSVEINWTKNNSPLHF
abundance: NA; v_gene: TRBV7-8; j_gene: TRBJ2-7; d_gene: TRBD2; CDR3aa: CASSPLLAEQYF
abundance: NA; v_gene: TRBV9; j_gene: TRBJ1-6; d_gene: TRBD1; CDR3aa: CASSVVDRRNSPLHF
abundance: NA; v_gene: TRBV6-5; j_gene: TRBJ2-7; d_gene: TRBD1; CDR3aa: CASSYDGTGEYEQYF
abundance: NA; v_gene: TRBV9; j_gene: TRBJ2-1; d_gene: TRBD2; CDR3aa: CASSVESGRASYNEQFF